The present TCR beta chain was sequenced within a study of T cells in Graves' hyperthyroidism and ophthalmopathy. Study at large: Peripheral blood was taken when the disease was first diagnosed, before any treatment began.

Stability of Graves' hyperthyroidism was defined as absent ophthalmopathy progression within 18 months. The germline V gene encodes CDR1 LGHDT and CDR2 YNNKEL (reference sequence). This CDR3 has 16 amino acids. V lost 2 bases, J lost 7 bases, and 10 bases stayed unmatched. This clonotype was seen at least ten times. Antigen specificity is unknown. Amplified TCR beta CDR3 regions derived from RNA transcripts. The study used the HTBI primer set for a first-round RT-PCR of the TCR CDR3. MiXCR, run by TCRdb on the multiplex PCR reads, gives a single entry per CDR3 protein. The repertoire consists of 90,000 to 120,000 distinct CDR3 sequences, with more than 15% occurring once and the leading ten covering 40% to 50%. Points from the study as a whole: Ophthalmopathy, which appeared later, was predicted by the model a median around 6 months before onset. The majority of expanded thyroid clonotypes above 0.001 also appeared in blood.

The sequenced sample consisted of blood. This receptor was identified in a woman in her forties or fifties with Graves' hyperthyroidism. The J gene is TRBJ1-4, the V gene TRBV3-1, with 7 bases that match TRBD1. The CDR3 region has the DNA TGTGCCAGCAGCCAACGCACAGGGGATTATGGTGAAAAACTGTTTTTT. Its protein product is CASSQRTGDYGEKLFF.